Presented here are 20 T cell receptor beta chains from one specimen sequenced in a study of T-cell reconstitution after alpha-beta-depleted transplantation in children. During its preparation, the TCRbeta library received unique molecular identifiers. From the PCR reads, TCRdb called clonotypes with MiXCR, one entry per CDR3 protein. The table has around 490,000 distinct CDR3 sequences, roughly an eighth seen once. The sequencing here drew on PBMCs, mostly from graft donor cells, taken 180 days after TCRalphabeta/CD19-depleted stem cell transplant. Source of these receptors: a female patient aged 2-9 years who had a stem cell transplant for aplastic anemia, so the T cells may come from the graft donor.

This chain uses TRBV4-3 with TRBJ2-1; TRBD2 matches 14 bases. The V gene end was trimmed by 1 base and the J gene end by 8 bases; junction bases not matched to a gene: 7. Germline V gene lookup returns CDR1 LGHNA and CDR2 YSLEER. CDR3 length: 17 residues. This CDR3 reads CASSQGLAGGPIDEQFF. CDR3 nucleotide sequence: TGCGCCAGCAGCCAAGGACTAGCGGGAGGGCCAATCGATGAGCAGTTCTTC.

J is TRBJ1-2 and V is TRBV20-1; no reliable D call. The CDR3 extends over 12 amino acids. Trimming took 0 bases from V and 8 from J, leaving 10 bases between them. The V gene's germline CDR1 is DFQATT and CDR2 SNEGSKA (reference sequence). The CDR3 bases are TGCAGTGCTAGAGAGATGGGAGGAGGCTACACCTTC. Amino acids: CSAREMGGGYTF.

The V gene is TRBV28, the J gene TRBJ1-2; possible D gene TRBD1, 5 bases. Germline CDR1 MDHEN, CDR2 SYDVKM. This CDR3 is built from 15 residues. Trimming stripped 4 bases from V and 0 bases from J, with 12 bases between. In DNA, the CDR3 is TGTGCCAGCAGTTCCCGGGACGGCCCTAACTATGGCTACACCTTC. Translated, it gives CASSSRDGPNYGYTF.

This clonotype was seen only a few times. The rearrangement links TRBV20-1 to TRBJ2-3; TRBD2 is a possible D gene (6 bases). This CDR3 spans 16 amino acids. Germline V lookup: CDR1 DFQATT, CDR2 SNEGSKA (reference sequence). With 5 bases removed from V and 3 bases from J, the gap between germline ends came to 21 bases. This CDR3 is CSALRTAGGGTDTQYF. In DNA form, the CDR3 reads TGCAGTGCTCTTCGGACCGCCGGGGGTGGGACAGATACGCAGTATTTT.

This clonotype showed up just a few times. The rearrangement uses TRBV15 and TRBJ2-5, with D possibly being TRBD1 or TRBD2 (5 bases each). Germline V gene data show CDR1 as LNHNV and CDR2 as YYDKDF (reference sequence). The ends were cut back, 5 bases at V and 1 base at J, with 11 bases in the middle. The CDR3 contains 14 residues. The CDR3 spells CATSVGRLQETQYF. DNA for the CDR3: TGTGCCACCAGCGTGGGACGGCTCCAAGAGACCCAGTACTTC.

This clonotype has at least ten counts. The chain carries TRBV3-1 and TRBJ2-5, with TRBD2 matching over 8 bases. Germline V gene lookup returns CDR1 LGHDT and CDR2 YNNKEL (reference sequence). V lost 3 bases, J lost 4 bases, and 10 bases stayed unmatched. CDR3 size: 16 residues. CDR3: CASSQLGLVFRETQYF. In nucleotides, the CDR3 is TGTGCCAGCAGCCAGTTGGGACTAGTGTTCCGAGAGACCCAGTACTTC.

This clonotype occurred a few times. The gene calls are TRBV30 and TRBJ1-3; D is ambiguous. The CDR3 covers 14 residues. Trimming shortened V by 1 base and J by 0 bases, and 7 bases separated the two germline ends. The germline gives CDR1 GTSNPN, CDR2 SVGIG (reference sequence). The CDR3: CAWSEESSGNTIYF. The CDR3 bases are TGTGCCTGGAGTGAGGAAAGCTCTGGAAACACCATATATTTT.

This clonotype has a count of ten or more. The V gene is TRBV18, the J gene TRBJ2-1; 13 positions agree with TRBD2. From germline, CDR1 is KGHSH and CDR2 LQKENI. This CDR3 has 15 residues. Trimming at V came to 0 bases and at J to 7 bases, leaving 0 bases not matched to a gene. In DNA form, the CDR3 reads TGTGCCAGCTCACCACCGGGACTAGCGGGAAATGAGCAGTTCTTC. It specifies CASSPPGLAGNEQFF.

The sample holds a few counts of this clonotype. The chain carries TRBV28 and TRBJ2-1; D unresolved. This CDR3 contains 14 residues. Germline V gene lookup returns CDR1 MDHEN and CDR2 SYDVKM. V was shortened by 5 bases and J by 3 bases, with 11 bases between the two germline ends. In DNA, the CDR3 is TGTGCCAGCAGTCCAAATAACTTCTACAATGAGCAGTTCTTC. It specifies CASSPNNFYNEQFF.

This chain joins TRBV5-1 and TRBJ2-1, with TRBD1 matching 8 bases. The ends lost 4 bases at V and 4 bases at J; junction bases unmatched: 10. The CDR3 extends over 16 amino acids. Looked up from germline, CDR1 is SGHRS and CDR2 is YFSETQ. The CDR3: CASSIAGTGRYNEQFF. Written as DNA, the CDR3 is TGCGCCAGCAGCATAGCCGGGACAGGACGTTACAATGAGCAGTTCTTC. The complete variable domain, with remaining parts taken from reference TRBV5-1 and TRBJ2-1, reads KAGVTQTPRYLIKTRGQQVTLSCSPISGHRSVSWYQQTPGQGLQFLFEYFSETQRNKGNFPGRFSGRQFSNSRSEMNVSTLELGDSALYLCASSIAGTGRYNEQFFGPGTRLTVL.

The chain couples TRBV27 to TRBJ2-7; 7 bases line up with TRBD2. Trimming took 2 bases from V and 2 from J; bases not matched to a gene: 6. This CDR3 is built from 15 residues. Germline V gene lookup returns CDR1 MNHEY and CDR2 SMNVEV (reference sequence). The CDR3 loop is CASSLKASGAYEQYV. CDR3 sequence (DNA): TGTGCCAGCAGTTTAAAGGCTAGCGGAGCCTACGAGCAGTACGTC.

This clonotype occurred a few times. This chain uses TRBV3-1 with TRBJ2-4; TRBD2 agrees at 7 bases. Germline assignment: CDR1 LGHDT and CDR2 YNNKEL (reference sequence). This CDR3 has 21 amino acids. J was trimmed by 0 bases and V by 1 base; bases with no gene match: 18. DNA for the CDR3: TGTGCCAGCAGCCAAGTCGGATCTAGCGGATTTCGGATCCTAGCCAAAAACATTCAGTACTTC. It is translated as CASSQVGSSGFRILAKNIQYF.

In its sample, this clonotype was seen a few times. The rearrangement links TRBV11-2 to TRBJ2-6, with TRBD1 matching over 8 bases. CDR3 length: 20 residues. The germline gives CDR1 SGHAT, CDR2 FQNNGV. The junction had 13 bases not matched to a gene; V was cut back by 3 bases and J by 0 bases. In DNA, the CDR3 is TGTGCCAGCAGCTTCGTAGGGCAGGGGGCCCTGGGCTCTGGGGCCAACGTCCTGACTTTC. Translation: CASSFVGQGALGSGANVLTF.

This clonotype turned up a few times. This rearrangement joins TRBV5-1 to TRBJ2-3; D remains unclear. Between the trimmed V and J ends, which lost 4 bases and 0 bases, there was a span of 12 bases. The CDR3 totals 15 residues. Per germline, CDR1 SGHRS and CDR2 YFSETQ. DNA of the CDR3: TGCGCCAGCAGCGGGCGGCCGATAAGCACAGATACGCAGTATTTT. Translating it yields CASSGRPISTDTQYF. The whole variable domain, filled in from reference TRBV5-1 and TRBJ2-3, reads KAGVTQTPRYLIKTRGQQVTLSCSPISGHRSVSWYQQTPGQGLQFLFEYFSETQRNKGNFPGRFSGRQFSNSRSEMNVSTLELGDSALYLCASSGRPISTDTQYFGPGTRLTVL.

In this sample, this clonotype turned up a few times. The chain links TRBV5-6 to TRBJ2-5, with 8 nucleotides matching TRBD2. V shed 2 bases, J shed 4 bases, and the junction held 10 bases outside the gene matches. CDR3 length equals 16 residues. The germline CDR1 and CDR2 sequences are SGHDT and YYEEEE. CDR3 protein: CASSLRLLAGRETQYF. The CDR3, as DNA: TGTGCCAGCAGCTTACGGCTTCTAGCGGGCCGAGAGACCCAGTACTTC.

This clonotype was seen a handful of times. The genes are TRBV15 and TRBJ2-3; 15 bases align to TRBD2. The CDR3 runs 17 residues. Germline V CDR1 and CDR2: LNHNV, YYDKDF (reference sequence). Losses at the gene ends were 5 bases for V and 2 bases for J; bases not matched to a gene: 5. The CDR3 region is CATSGWTSGRVTDTQYF. The CDR3 DNA sequence: TGTGCCACCAGCGGGTGGACTAGCGGGAGGGTCACAGATACGCAGTATTTT.

This clonotype has more than one count but fewer than ten. The chain has TRBV7-2 and TRBJ2-7; no definite D call. The V end was cut by 4 bases, the J end by 5 bases, with 12 bases between. In germline, CDR1 is SGHTA, CDR2 FQGNSA. The CDR3 loop spans 13 amino acids. The DNA for the CDR3 is TGTGCCAGCAGCTCCCCCCTGGTCGACGAGCAGTACTTC. Protein sequence: CASSSPLVDEQYF.

V is TRBV4-2 and J is TRBJ2-7; 7 nucleotides line up with TRBD2. CDR3 length: 17 residues. V was clipped by 1 base and J by 2 bases; unmatched bases: 11. Germline V gene lookup returns CDR1 LGHNA and CDR2 YNFKEQ. The DNA of the CDR3 is TGTGCCAGCAGCCAAGCGGGCCTACCGGGAGGTACCTACGAGCAGTACTTC. Translation: CASSQAGLPGGTYEQYF.

The chain is built from TRBV3-1 and TRBJ2-1, with 12 nucleotides matching TRBD2. Germline-derived CDR1 and CDR2 are LGHDT and YNNKEL (reference sequence). V lost 1 base to trimming and J lost 4 bases; unmatched junction nucleotides: 5. The CDR3 contains 17 residues. CDR3 loop: CASSQGTSGKVYNEQFF. In nucleotides, the CDR3 is TGTGCCAGCAGCCAAGGGACTAGCGGGAAAGTATACAATGAGCAGTTCTTC.

The CDR3 protein is CASSLTLPNQPQHF. Written as DNA, the CDR3 is TGTGCCAGCAGCCTAACCCTTCCTAATCAGCCCCAGCATTTT. J is TRBJ1-5 and V is TRBV7-9; no reliable D call. The CDR3 is made up of 14 amino acids. From germline, CDR1 is SEHNR and CDR2 FQNEAQ (reference sequence). Trimming took 5 bases from V and 4 from J, leaving 12 bases between them.